This TCR beta chain was sequenced in a study of blood T cell repertoires in COVID-19. About the research overall: COVID-19 samples from acute and convalescent phases originated in the United States, Italy and Spain. PBMCs, B-cell-depleted T cells, or T cells provided the cDNA or gDNA that made up the material.

Assay used: immunoSEQ multiplex PCR; TCRdb lists only in-frame clones, some missing. In the table there are approximately 51,000 clones, approximately 86% of which are singletons. Sequenced: peripheral blood. This clonotype was obtained from a human donor in a cohort sampled during active COVID-19.

CDR3 sequence reads: CASSPAGGGYTF. DNA for the CDR3: TGTGCCAGCAGTCCAGCGGGGGGTGGCTACACCTTC. V is TRBV27 and J is TRBJ1-2; a weak D match, TRBD1 (5 bases). The CDR3 spans 12 residues. Trimming cost V 5 bases and J 7 bases, with 11 bases left between them. The germline CDR1 and CDR2 sequences are MNHEY and SMNVEV (reference sequence).